Below, 9 T cell receptor beta chains from the same sample are listed, as sequenced in a study of identical twins. TCRdb reanalysed the 5' RACE reads using MiXCR and keeps one entry per CDR3 protein. This table holds 570,000 or so distinct CDR3 sequences, more than 9% found once. These data were likewise used in another study, on yellow fever vaccine responses in identical twins.

The material sequenced was PBMCs. These TCRs come from a woman under 30 in good health.

This clonotype turned up a few times. This chain links TRBV28 with TRBJ2-1, with 12 bases that match TRBD2. The CDR3 is 16 amino acids. V dropped 7 bases and J dropped 8; count of bases not matched to a gene: 12. Germline CDR1 reads MDHEN; CDR2 reads SYDVKM. The CDR3 region has the DNA TGTGCCAGCACCGTCCTAGCGGGAGGGCCTATAGATGAGCAGTTCTTC. This sequence encodes CASTVLAGGPIDEQFF.

The V and J genes are TRBV2 and TRBJ2-3; 10 bases are a match to TRBD2. This CDR3 contains 16 residues. J lost 4 bases, V lost 2 bases, and 6 bases had no gene match. Germline lookup yields CDR1 SNHLY and CDR2 FYNNEI. The CDR3 protein is CASSERSGGVPDTQYF. The CDR3 DNA reads TGTGCCAGCAGTGAAAGGAGCGGGGGGGTCCCAGATACGCAGTATTTT.

This sequence joins TRBV7-3 and TRBJ2-3; 9 positions match TRBD2. There are 16 residues in the CDR3. The V segment lost 2 bases and the J segment 2 bases; nucleotides outside the gene matches: 5. Germline V gives CDR1 SGHTA, CDR2 FQGTGA. CDR3 DNA: TGTGCCAGCAGCTTATTCCTAGCGGGGCCCACAGATACGCAGTATTTT. Protein sequence: CASSLFLAGPTDTQYF. Based on the CDR3 plus reference TRBV7-3 and TRBJ2-3, the full variable domain is GAGVSQTPSNKVTEKGKYVELRCDPISGHTALYWYRQSLGQGPEFLIYFQGTGAADDSGLPNDRFFAVRPEGSVSTLKIQRTERGDSAVYLCASSLFLAGPTDTQYFGPGTRLTVL.

This clonotype was counted ten times or more. V is TRBV12-3 or TRBV12-4 and J is TRBJ2-7, with D perhaps TRBD1 (6 bases). Trimming pared 6 bases from V and 2 bases from J, leaving 17 bases between. The CDR3 runs to 15 residues. CDR3 residues: CASREGRGITYEQYF. As DNA, the CDR3 is TGTGCCAGCAGGGAAGGTAGGGGGATCACCTACGAGCAGTACTTC.

The chain employs TRBV7-2 and TRBJ1-1, with D unresolved. Looked up from germline, CDR1 is SGHTA and CDR2 is FQGNSA. This CDR3 has 12 amino acids. V was trimmed by 4 bases and J by 8 bases, leaving 11 bases between them. The CDR3 reads CASSSLQPEAFF. CDR3 DNA: TGTGCCAGCAGCTCCCTCCAACCGGAAGCTTTCTTT. The full variable domain, rest sourced from reference TRBV7-2 and TRBJ1-1, is GAGVSQSPSNKVTEKGKDVELRCDPISGHTALYWYRQSLGQGLEFLIYFQGNSAPDKSGLPSDRFSAERTGGSVSTLTIQRTQQEDSAVYLCASSSLQPEAFFGQGTRLTVV.

This clonotype occurred many times. One end of the junction fails to match germline, which may point to a read error. This CDR3 reads CSAPTGQGQLF. The CDR3 nucleotides read TGCAGTGCCCCCACAGGACAGGGACAGTTGTTT. This chain links TRBV20-1 with TRBJ1-4; 8 positions agree with TRBD1. Germline V gives CDR1 DFQATT, CDR2 SNEGSKA (reference sequence). The CDR3 loop spans 11 amino acids.

This clonotype was found many times. This rearrangement joins TRBV20-1 to TRBJ2-7; perhaps TRBD1 as D (5 bases). Trimming left V 0 bases short and J 3 bases short, with 18 bases between. The CDR3 extends over 16 amino acids. The germline CDR1 and CDR2 sequences are DFQATT and SNEGSKA (reference sequence). This CDR3 is CSARDHSGKSGYEQYF. In DNA form, the CDR3 reads TGCAGTGCTAGAGATCATTCAGGGAAGTCGGGCTACGAGCAGTACTTC.

This clonotype occurred a few times. This chain connects TRBV3-1 to TRBJ2-1, with 9 bases fitting TRBD2. CDR3 length equals 17 residues. The junction had 13 bases not matched to a gene; V was cut back by 4 bases and J by 6 bases. CDR1 is LGHDT, CDR2 YNNKEL, per germline (reference sequence). The CDR3 coding sequence is TGTGCCAGCAGCCCTCTCAGGGCCAGCGGGGGGACCAATGAGCAGTTCTTC. This encodes CASSPLRASGGTNEQFF.

This clonotype was observed at least ten times. The chain couples TRBV5-1 to TRBJ2-1; 14 positions match TRBD2. There are 16 residues in the CDR3. Germline V gives CDR1 SGHRS, CDR2 YFSETQ. V lost 3 bases, J lost 8 bases, and 7 bases stayed unmatched. The CDR3 spells CASSSEGTSGRDEQFF. The CDR3 bases are TGCGCCAGCAGCTCTGAGGGGACTAGCGGGAGAGATGAGCAGTTCTTC.